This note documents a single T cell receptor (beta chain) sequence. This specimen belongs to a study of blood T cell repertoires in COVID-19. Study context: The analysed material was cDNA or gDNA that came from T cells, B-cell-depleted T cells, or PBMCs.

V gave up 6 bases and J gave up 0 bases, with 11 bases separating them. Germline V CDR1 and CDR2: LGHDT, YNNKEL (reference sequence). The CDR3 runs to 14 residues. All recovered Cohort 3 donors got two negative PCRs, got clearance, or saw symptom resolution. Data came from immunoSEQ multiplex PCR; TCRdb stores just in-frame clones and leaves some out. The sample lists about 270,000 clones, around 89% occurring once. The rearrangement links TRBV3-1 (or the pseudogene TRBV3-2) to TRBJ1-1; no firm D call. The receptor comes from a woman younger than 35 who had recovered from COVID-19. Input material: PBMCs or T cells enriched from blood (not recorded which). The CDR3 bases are TGTGCCAGCAGTGCAGCGTCTTTGAACACTGAAGCTTTCTTT. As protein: CASSAASLNTEAFF.